The sequence of this T cell receptor (beta chain) was determined in a study of graft-versus-host responses after intestinal transplantation. V lost 3 bases to trimming and J lost 7 bases; unmatched junction nucleotides: 11. CDR1 and CDR2 from the germline V gene are SGHAT and FQDESV (reference sequence). The CDR3 has 16 amino acids. Here immunoSEQ multiplex PCR was the method, and the copy in TCRdb shows in-frame clones only, minus some. This table has about 82,000 clones, 91% appearing once. To note about this clone: What it recognizes is unknown.

The rearrangement joins TRBV11-1 to TRBJ2-1, with TRBD2 identical over 8 bases. The source is a human donor who was the organ donor for an intestinal transplant. This material consisted of unstimulated CD4+ T cells sorted from spleen or lymph node cells, taken before transplant. The CDR3 sequence: CASSLVGGAYQNEQFF. The CDR3 DNA is TGTGCCAGCAGCTTGGTCGGGGGGGCCTATCAGAATGAGCAGTTCTTC. Using reference TRBV11-1 and TRBJ2-1 for the parts outside the CDR3, the full variable domain is EAEVAQSPRYKITEKSQAVAFWCDPISGHATLYWYRQILGQGPELLVQFQDESVVDDSQLPKDRFSAERLKGVDSTLKIQPAELGDSAMYLCASSLVGGAYQNEQFFGPGTRLTVL.